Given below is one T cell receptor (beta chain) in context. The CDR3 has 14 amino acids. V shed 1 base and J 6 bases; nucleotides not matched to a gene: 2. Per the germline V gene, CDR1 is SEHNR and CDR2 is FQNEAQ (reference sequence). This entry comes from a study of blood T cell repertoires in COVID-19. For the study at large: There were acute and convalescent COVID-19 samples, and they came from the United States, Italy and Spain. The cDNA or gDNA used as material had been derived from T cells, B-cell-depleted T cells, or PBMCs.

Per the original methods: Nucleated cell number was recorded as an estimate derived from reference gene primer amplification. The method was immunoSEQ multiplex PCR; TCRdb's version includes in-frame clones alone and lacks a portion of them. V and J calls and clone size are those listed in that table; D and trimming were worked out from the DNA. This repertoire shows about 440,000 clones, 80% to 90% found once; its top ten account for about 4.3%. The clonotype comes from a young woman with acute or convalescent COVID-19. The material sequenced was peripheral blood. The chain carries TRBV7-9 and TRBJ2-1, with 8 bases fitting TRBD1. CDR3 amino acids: CASSLGTGTNEQFF. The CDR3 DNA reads TGTGCCAGCAGCTTAGGGACAGGGACCAATGAGCAGTTCTTC.